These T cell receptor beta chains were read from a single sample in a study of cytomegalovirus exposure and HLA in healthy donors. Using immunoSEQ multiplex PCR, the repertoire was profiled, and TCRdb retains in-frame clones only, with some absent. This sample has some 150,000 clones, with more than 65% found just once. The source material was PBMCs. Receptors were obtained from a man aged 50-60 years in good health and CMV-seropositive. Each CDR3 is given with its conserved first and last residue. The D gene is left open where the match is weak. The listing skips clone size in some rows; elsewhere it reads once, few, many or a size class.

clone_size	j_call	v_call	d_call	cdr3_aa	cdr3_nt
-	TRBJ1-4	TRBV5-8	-	CASSLGFDGEKLFF	TGTGCCAGCAGCTTGGGCTTTGACGGGGAAAAACTGTTTTTT
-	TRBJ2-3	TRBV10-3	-	CAISELAGPVDTQYF	TGTGCCATCAGTGAATTGGCGGGGCCGGTAGATACGCAGTATTTT
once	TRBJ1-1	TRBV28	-	CASIGGEAFF	TGTGCCAGCATTGGAGGGGAAGCTTTCTTT
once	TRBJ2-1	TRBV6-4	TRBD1	CASSHGTAFYNEQFF	TGTGCCAGCAGCCATGGGACAGCCTTCTACAATGAGCAGTTCTTC
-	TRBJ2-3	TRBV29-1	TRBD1	CSVDGRRGPDTQYF	TGCAGCGTTGACGGCCGCAGGGGGCCAGATACGCAGTATTTT
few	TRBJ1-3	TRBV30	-	CAWSLERSGNTIYF	TGTGCCTGGAGCTTAGAACGATCTGGAAACACCATATATTTT
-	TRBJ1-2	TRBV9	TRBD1	CASNRQGIWNGYTF	TGTGCCAGCAACAGACAGGGGATTTGGAATGGCTACACCTTC
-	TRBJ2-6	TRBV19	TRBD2	CASSRREAGANVLTF	TGTGCCAGTAGTCGACGGGAGGCTGGGGCCAACGTCCTGACTTTC
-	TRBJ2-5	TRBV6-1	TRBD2	CASSEPPTAGATQYF	TGTGCCAGCAGTGAACCCCCCACGGCGGGAGCGACCCAGTACTTC
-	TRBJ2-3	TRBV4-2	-	CASSQGIYGSSTDTQYF	TGTGCCAGCAGCCAAGGGATATACGGGTCTAGCACAGATACGCAGTATTTT
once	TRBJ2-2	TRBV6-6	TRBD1	CASSYAGTGNTGELFF	TGTGCCAGCAGTTACGCTGGGACAGGAAACACCGGGGAGCTGTTTTTT
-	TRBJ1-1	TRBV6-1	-	CASSALLAEAFF	TGTGCCAGCAGTGCCCTACTGGCTGAAGCTTTCTTT
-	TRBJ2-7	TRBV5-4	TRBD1	CASSQDRVTYEQYF	TGTGCCAGCAGCCAGGACAGGGTGACCTACGAGCAGTACTTC
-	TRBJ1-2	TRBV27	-	CASSSPGHGYTF	TGTGCCAGCAGTTCTCCAGGGCATGGCTACACCTTC
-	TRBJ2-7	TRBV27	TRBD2	CASSGLAGVGPYEQYF	TGTGCCAGCAGCGGACTAGCGGGAGTCGGGCCCTACGAGCAGTACTTC
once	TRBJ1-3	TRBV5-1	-	CASSLEQGRPGNTIYF	TGCGCCAGCAGCTTGGAACAGGGCCGTCCTGGAAACACCATATATTTT
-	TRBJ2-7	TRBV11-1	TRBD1	CASSSRDRAYEQYF	TGTGCCAGCAGCTCCCGGGACAGGGCCTACGAGCAGTACTTC
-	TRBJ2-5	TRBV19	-	CASSPMLTPRETQYF	TGTGCCAGTAGTCCCATGCTGACCCCGAGGGAGACCCAGTACTTC
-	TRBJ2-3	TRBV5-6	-	CASSLVGSRVDTQYF	TGTGCCAGCAGCTTGGTCGGTTCGCGTGTAGATACGCAGTATTTT
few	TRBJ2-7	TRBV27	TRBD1	CASAPGQGFYEQYF	TGTGCCAGCGCCCCGGGACAGGGGTTCTACGAGCAGTACTTC
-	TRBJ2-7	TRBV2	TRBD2	CASNLWGGNEQYF	TGTGCCAGCAATTTATGGGGGGGGAACGAGCAGTACTTC
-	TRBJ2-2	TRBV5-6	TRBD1	CASSPGQFVTGELFF	TGTGCCAGCAGCCCGGGACAGTTCGTAACCGGGGAGCTGTTTTTT
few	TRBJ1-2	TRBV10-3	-	CAISESFSQGRGYTF	TGTGCCATCAGTGAGTCTTTTTCACAGGGAAGGGGCTACACCTTC
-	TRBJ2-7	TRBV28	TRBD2	CASSFGEGNLYEQYF	TGTGCCAGCAGTTTTGGGGAGGGCAATCTCTACGAGCAGTACTTC
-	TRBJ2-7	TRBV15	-	CATSRDRVYEQYF	TGTGCCACCAGCAGAGACAGGGTCTACGAGCAGTACTTC
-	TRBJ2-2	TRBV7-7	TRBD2	CASSLAGGNTGELFF	TGTGCTAGCAGCTTAGCGGGAGGAAACACCGGGGAGCTGTTTTTT
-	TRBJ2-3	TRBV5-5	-	CASSSATPDTQYF	TGTGCCAGTTCTAGCGCCACCCCAGATACGCAGTATTTT
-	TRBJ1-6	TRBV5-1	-	CASSLGLGNSPLHF	TGCGCCAGCAGCTTAGGACTGGGGAATTCACCCCTCCACTTT
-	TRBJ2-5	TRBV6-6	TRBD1	CASSFTGGGETQYF	TGTGCCAGCAGTTTTACAGGGGGAGGAGAGACCCAGTACTTC
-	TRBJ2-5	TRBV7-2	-	CASSLAWAAQETQYF	TGTGCCAGCAGCTTAGCGTGGGCAGCTCAAGAGACCCAGTACTTC
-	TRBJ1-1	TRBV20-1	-	CSAMDRLEAFF	TGCAGTGCTATGGACAGACTTGAAGCTTTCTTT
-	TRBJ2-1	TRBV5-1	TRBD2	CASSLAGTIGDEQFF	TGCGCCAGCAGCTTGGCGGGGACTATCGGGGATGAGCAGTTCTTC
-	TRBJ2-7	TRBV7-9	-	CASADPRDFSYEQYF	TGTGCCAGCGCTGATCCCAGGGACTTTTCCTACGAGCAGTACTTC
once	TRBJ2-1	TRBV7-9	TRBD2	CASSLSLAGTYNEQFF	TGTGCCAGCAGCTTATCACTAGCGGGGACATACAATGAGCAGTTCTTC